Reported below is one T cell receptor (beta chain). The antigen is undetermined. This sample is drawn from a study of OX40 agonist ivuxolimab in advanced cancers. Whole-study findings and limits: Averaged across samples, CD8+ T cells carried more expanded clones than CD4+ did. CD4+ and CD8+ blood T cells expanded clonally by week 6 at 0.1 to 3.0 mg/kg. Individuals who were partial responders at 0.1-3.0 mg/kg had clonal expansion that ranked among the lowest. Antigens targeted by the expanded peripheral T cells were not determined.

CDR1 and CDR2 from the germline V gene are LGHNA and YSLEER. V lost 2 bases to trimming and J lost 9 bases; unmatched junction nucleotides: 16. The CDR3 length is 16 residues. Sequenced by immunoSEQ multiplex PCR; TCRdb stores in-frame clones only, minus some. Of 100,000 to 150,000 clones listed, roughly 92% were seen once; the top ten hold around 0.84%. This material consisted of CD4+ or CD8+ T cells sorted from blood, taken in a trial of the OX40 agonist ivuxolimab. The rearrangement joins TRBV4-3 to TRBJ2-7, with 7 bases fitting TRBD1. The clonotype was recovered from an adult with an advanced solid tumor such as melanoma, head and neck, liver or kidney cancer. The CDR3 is CASSQTLTGTPTGQYF. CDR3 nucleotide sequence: TGCGCCAGCAGCCAAACATTGACAGGGACCCCGACCGGGCAGTACTTC.